This TCR beta chain came from a study of shared clonotypes between healthy human individuals. Whole-study findings and limits: Researchers sampled only blood; tissue repertoires likely differ. Naive subsets generally had larger estimated richness than memory subsets. Enrolling few donors narrowed the genetic and exposure-history diversity that was represented. Around 5% was the fraction of naive CD4 clonotypes found shared across a few donors.

Naive CD8 cells comprised CD45RO-negative, CCR7-positively selected cells, excluding terminally differentiated effector memory CD45RA+ cells. A remark on this clone: Its target is unknown. Other DNA sequences in the same sample also yield this CDR3.

The data were produced by immunoSEQ multiplex PCR, yet TCRdb's version contains in-frame clones alone and is incomplete. The sample records about 2.1 million clones, just over 90% being singletons. The germline gives CDR1 MGHRA, CDR2 YSYEKL. V shed 4 bases and J shed 0 bases, with 10 bases lying between them. This CDR3 spans 14 amino acids. The TCR comes from a man aged 18 to 30 in good health. Some clones in this sample may be carry-over from other donors' samples. The material sequenced was naive CD8+ T cells from PBMCs. This sequence joins TRBV4-1 and TRBJ2-7; D call uncertain. CDR3 DNA sequence: TGCGCCAGCAGCCCACGGGCGAGCTCCTACGAGCAGTACTTC. Protein: CASSPRASSYEQYF.